This T cell receptor beta chain was found in a study of tumor-infiltrating lymphocytes in primary liver carcinoma. Study results and caveats: Between tumor regions, pairs overlapped more than tumor-adjacent and tumor-blood pairs did. When set against blood, tumors had a significantly higher top-250-clone fraction (p = 0.039).

TCR beta cDNA came from approximately 0.55 ug total RNA, primed with a constant-region primer. Construction of TCR beta libraries relied on three successive nested multiplex PCR rounds employing slightly modified ARM-PCR. Forward primers for TRBV1-TRBV30 and a C-beta reverse primer served the first two PCR rounds, at about 9 cycles each. TCRdb used MiXCR to reprocess the multiplex PCR reads, holding one entry per CDR3 protein. The sample holds about 190,000 distinct CDR3 sequences, 70% to 90% seen once. About this clonotype: Its target is not known. The junction and the germline gene differ at one end; a read error may be behind it.

RNA and DNA were co-extracted from roughly 20-30 mg of unsorted bulk tissue. Over 80% of the cells in every tumor sample were viable tumor cells. Germline CDR1 is MNHNS and CDR2 is SASEGT. This CDR3 contains 16 residues. The receptor comes from a man between 35 and 55 years old with primary liver carcinoma and hepatitis B virus infection. The rearrangement joins TRBV6-1 to TRBJ2-3, with unresolved D. Material: tumor tissue from primary liver carcinoma. CDR3 loop: CASCEESSSAGDTQYF. The CDR3 region has the DNA TGTGCCAGCTGTGAGGAAAGTTCCTCTGCCGGTGATACGCAGTATTTT.